This T cell receptor beta chain was found in a study of Tregs in tolerant kidney transplant recipients. On the study more broadly: Sorting of CD4+CD25+CD127- cells followed approximately three-day belatacept mixed lymphocyte reactions, sometimes with approximately five-day graft donor restimulation. Study-wide results and caveats: No direct test of biological reproducibility was done here.

With regard to this clone: Its antigen is undetermined.

The CDR3 is made up of 15 amino acids. The germline V gene has CDR1 SGHTA and CDR2 FQGNSA. The ends lost 2 bases at V and 3 bases at J; junction bases unmatched: 6. Measured with immunoSEQ multiplex PCR; TCRdb has only the in-frame clones, and not every one. The sample lists 15,000 to 20,000 clones, about three fifths occurring once. This chain joins TRBV7-2 and TRBJ2-7; 8 bases agree with TRBD1. The clonotype was recovered from a human donor in good health. What was sequenced was Tregs from blood cultured with allogeneic cells. CDR3 sequence: CASSLLPGGLYEQYF. CDR3 sequence (DNA): TGTGCCAGCAGCTTACTCCCAGGGGGCCTCTACGAGCAGTACTTC.